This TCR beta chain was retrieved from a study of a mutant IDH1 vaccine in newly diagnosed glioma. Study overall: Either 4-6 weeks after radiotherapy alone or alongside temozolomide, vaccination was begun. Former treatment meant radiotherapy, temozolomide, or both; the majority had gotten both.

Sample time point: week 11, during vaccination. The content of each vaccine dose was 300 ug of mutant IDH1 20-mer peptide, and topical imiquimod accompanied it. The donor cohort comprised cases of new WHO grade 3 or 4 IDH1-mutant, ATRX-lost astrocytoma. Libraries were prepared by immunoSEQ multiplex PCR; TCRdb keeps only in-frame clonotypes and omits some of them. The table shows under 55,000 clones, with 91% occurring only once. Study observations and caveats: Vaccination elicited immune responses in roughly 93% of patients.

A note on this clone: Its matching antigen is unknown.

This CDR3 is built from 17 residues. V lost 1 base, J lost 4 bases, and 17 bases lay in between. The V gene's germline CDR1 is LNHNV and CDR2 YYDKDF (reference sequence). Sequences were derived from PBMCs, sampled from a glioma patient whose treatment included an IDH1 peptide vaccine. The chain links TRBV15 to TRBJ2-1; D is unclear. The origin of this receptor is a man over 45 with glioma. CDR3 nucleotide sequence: TGTGCCACCAGCAGAGTCCGCCGATTTGGGTTGTACAATGAGCAGTTCTTC. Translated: CATSRVRRFGLYNEQFF. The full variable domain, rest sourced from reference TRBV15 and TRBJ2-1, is DAMVIQNPRYQVTQFGKPVTLSCSQTLNHNVMYWYQQKSSQAPKLLFHYYDKDFNNEADTPDNFQSRRPNTSFCFLDIRSPGLGDTAMYLCATSRVRRFGLYNEQFFGPGTRLTVL.